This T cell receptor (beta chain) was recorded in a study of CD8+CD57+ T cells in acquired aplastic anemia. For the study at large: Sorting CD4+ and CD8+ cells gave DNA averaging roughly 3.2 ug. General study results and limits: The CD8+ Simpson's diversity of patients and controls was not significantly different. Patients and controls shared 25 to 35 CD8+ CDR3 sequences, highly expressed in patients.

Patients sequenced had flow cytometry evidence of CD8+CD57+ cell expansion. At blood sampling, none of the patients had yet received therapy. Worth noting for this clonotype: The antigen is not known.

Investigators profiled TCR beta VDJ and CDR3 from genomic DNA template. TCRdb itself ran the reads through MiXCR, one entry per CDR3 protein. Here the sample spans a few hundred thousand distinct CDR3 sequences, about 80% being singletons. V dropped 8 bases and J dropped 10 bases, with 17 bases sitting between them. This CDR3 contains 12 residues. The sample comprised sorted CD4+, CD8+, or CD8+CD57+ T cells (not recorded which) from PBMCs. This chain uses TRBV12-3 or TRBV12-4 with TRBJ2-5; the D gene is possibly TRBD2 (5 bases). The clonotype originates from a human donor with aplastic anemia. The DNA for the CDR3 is TGTGCCAGCCGTGAGGGTCCGCTTAACCAGTACTTC. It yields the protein CASREGPLNQYF.